The clone carrying this T cell receptor (beta chain) has a handful of counts. The entry originates in a study of blood T cell repertoires in COVID-19. Study at large: The origin of the acute and convalescent COVID-19 samples was the United States, Italy and Spain.

Per the authors' pipeline: Counts of nucleated cells, estimated from reference gene primer amplification, were obtained. Sequenced by immunoSEQ multiplex PCR; TCRdb stores in-frame clones only, minus some. The DNA gave D and trimming, while V, J and clone size come from that table. The sample lists roughly 480,000 clones, 89% occurring once. CDR3 length: 15 residues. J was trimmed by 1 base and V by 4 bases; bases with no gene match: 4. Germline V CDR1 and CDR2: SNHLY, FYNNEI. The V gene is TRBV2, the J gene TRBJ2-7; the match to TRBD1 covers 10 bases. Sequencing was done on a sample of peripheral blood. The TCR was taken from a man between 18 and 29 years old with COVID-19, enrolled during active disease. Written as DNA, the CDR3 is TGTGCCAGCAGTGTTGGGACAGGGGTTTCCTACGAGCAGTACTTC. Protein: CASSVGTGVSYEQYF.